This T cell receptor (beta chain) was identified during a study of T cells in Graves' hyperthyroidism and ophthalmopathy. This clonotype was observed a few times. What it binds is unknown. Trimming stripped 0 bases from V and 4 bases from J, with 4 bases between. This CDR3 has 12 residues. From germline, CDR1 is DFQATT and CDR2 SNEGSKA (reference sequence). RNA transcripts gave rise to amplified TCR beta CDR3 regions. The HTBI primer set drove a first-round RT-PCR of the TCR CDR3. Using its own MiXCR run on the multiplex PCR reads, TCRdb lists one record per CDR3 protein. The sample has about 400,000 distinct CDR3 sequences; more than 15% are singletons. Study conclusions and caveats: Most thyroid clonotypes expanded above 0.001 appeared in blood too.

The chain combines TRBV20-1 with TRBJ1-5; D unresolved. The clonotype originates from a woman aged 18-29 years with Graves' hyperthyroidism that later progressed to Graves' ophthalmopathy. Sequencing was done on a sample of blood. The CDR3 DNA reads TGCAGTGCTAGAGATGTAAATCAGCCCCAGCATTTT. Its translation is CSARDVNQPQHF.